The clone carrying this T cell receptor (beta chain) appeared a single time. The sample is drawn from a study of Ad26.COV2.S vaccination and SARS-CoV-2 variants. Data came from immunoSEQ multiplex PCR; TCRdb stores just in-frame clones and leaves some out. The data show approximately 300,000 clones, 86% seen once. Indicated treatment: over 15 received Ad26.COV2.S at low or high dose, single or two shots; roughly 5 received placebo; per-sample allocation not given. Material that was analyzed had been drawn on day 63 after the first vaccine or placebo injection. V lost 3 bases to trimming and J lost 2 bases, with 18 bases between them. CDR3 length: 17 residues. Germline CDR1 LNHDA, CDR2 SQIVND (reference sequence).

This specimen was peripheral blood, taken in a trial of Ad26.COV2.S vaccine versus placebo. The rearrangement links TRBV19 to TRBJ2-3; D not certain. The TCR originated in a person aged 18 to 59 who received the Ad26.COV2.S COVID-19 vaccine or a placebo. The chain's CDR3 is CASSMPRGVFSTDTQYF. The DNA of the CDR3 is TGTGCCAGTAGTATGCCCCGAGGCGTTTTTTCCACAGATACGCAGTATTTT.